This TCR beta chain was captured by sequencing in a study of blood T cells in healthy people across ages. General study findings and limits: Older age went with lower TCR beta diversity per million T cells, in a roughly linear way.

This clonotype has just a few counts. Its target is unknown. Primers used in a second PCR of about 7 to 12 cycles were a sample-barcoded 5' primer and a J-beta primer mix. TCRdb re-analysed the 5' RACE reads in MiXCR, keeping a single row per CDR3 protein. The sample lists about 570,000 distinct CDR3 sequences; about 25% were seen once. The clonotype originates from a woman between 65 and 79 years old in good health. Material for sequencing was blood.

The CDR3 protein is CASSSNRMKRGLSYNEQFF. CDR3 in DNA: TGTGCCAGCAGCTCCAATCGGATGAAGCGGGGTTTGTCCTACAATGAGCAGTTCTTC. This chain uses TRBV21-1 with TRBJ2-1; the DNA was not used to check the table's D call, TRBD2. TRBV21-1 is classified as a pseudogene. This CDR3 region has 19 residues.